Listed here is a single T cell receptor beta chain. How the authors handled the data: Amplification of reference gene primers was used by the study to estimate nucleated cell counts. Libraries were prepared by immunoSEQ multiplex PCR; TCRdb keeps only in-frame clonotypes and omits some of them. The V and J calls and clone size were taken over from that table, and D and trimming were inferred from the DNA. The sample includes some 150,000 clones, roughly 90% seen only once; the top ten take 8% to 11%. This entry belongs to a study of blood T cell repertoires in COVID-19. Study details: The United States, Italy and Spain were the sources of the acute and convalescent COVID-19 samples. From T cells, B-cell-depleted T cells, or PBMCs came the material, which was cDNA or gDNA.

Germline-derived CDR1 and CDR2 are LNHDA and SQIVND (reference sequence). The CDR3 contains 13 residues. V shed 5 bases, J shed 6 bases, and the junction held 4 bases outside the gene matches. The sequence derives from a man in his fifties with active or convalescent COVID-19. The chain joins TRBV19 to TRBJ2-5; 9 bases are a match to TRBD1. The sequencing sample was made of peripheral blood. The CDR3, as DNA: TGTGCCAGTAGTCCACAGGGGGCAAAGACCCAGTACTTC. Its protein product is CASSPQGAKTQYF.